One and the same sample provided the 29 T cell receptor beta chains below, sequenced in a study of blood T cell repertoires in COVID-19 (TCRdb year 2020). Library prep was done by the immunoSEQ multiplex PCR assay. What TCRdb holds here is the immuneACCESS table cut down to in-frame rearrangements. Part of the clones is not present; checked against another copy, under half of the missing clones reflect an unresolved V gene, and the others are unexplained. Here the sample has tens of thousands of clones; more than 80% occur a single time. The ten largest clones capture 5.1% of the sample. Input material: peripheral blood. Source of these receptors: a man aged 80 or over with acute or convalescent COVID-19.

The chain carries TRBV7-2 and TRBJ1-1, with TRBD1 identical over 7 bases. The CDR3 contains 14 residues. Trimming cost V 1 base and J 5 bases; bases outside gene matches: 4. The germline CDR1 and CDR2 sequences are SGHTA and FQGNSA. CDR3 nucleotides: TGTGCCAGCAGCTTAGAAGGGACAGTAACTGAAGCTTTCTTT. It is translated as CASSLEGTVTEAFF.

The rearrangement joins TRBV18 to TRBJ2-7, with 9 nucleotides matching TRBD1. CDR3 size: 16 residues. CDR1 is KGHSH and CDR2 is LQKENI in the germline V gene. V shed 3 bases and J 2 bases; nucleotides not matched to a gene: 8. The CDR3 is CASSPTTGGTTYEQYF. CDR3 coding DNA: TGTGCCAGCTCACCTACCACAGGGGGCACTACCTACGAGCAGTACTTC.

The V and J genes are TRBV5-1 and TRBJ2-2, with TRBD2 identical over 11 bases. The CDR3 spans 16 residues. Germline V CDR1 and CDR2: SGHRS, YFSETQ. V trimming: 2 bases; J trimming: 3 bases; junction bases outside the gene matches: 3. The CDR3 region is CASSLLAGEHTGELFF. The CDR3 nucleotides read TGCGCCAGCAGCTTACTAGCGGGGGAGCACACCGGGGAGCTGTTTTTT.

This clone has more than one count but fewer than ten. The V call is TRBV10-1, the J call TRBJ1-4; perhaps TRBD1 as D (5 bases). The germline CDR1 and CDR2 sequences are WNHNN and SYGVQD (reference sequence). Deletions cut 4 bases from V and 8 bases from J, with 11 bases between. This CDR3 comprises 13 residues. CDR3 DNA: TGCGCCAGCAGTGTTGGGGCAGGGGAAAAACTGTTTTTT. This codes for CASSVGAGEKLFF.

The chain has TRBV7-9 and TRBJ1-6; maybe TRBD1 (6 bases). This CDR3 spans 15 amino acids. V was clipped by 6 bases and J by 7 bases, with 16 bases between them. The germline gives CDR1 SEHNR, CDR2 FQNEAQ (reference sequence). The CDR3 nucleotides read TGTGCCAGCAGTAAAGCACAGGGAGTCAATTCACCCCTCCACTTT. Residues: CASSKAQGVNSPLHF.

As DNA, the CDR3 is TGTGCCAGCAGCCAAGATTGGACTAGCGGGGGGCCTTCGCAGTTCTTC. Translating it yields CASSQDWTSGGPSQFF. This chain links TRBV4-2 with TRBJ2-1; TRBD2 matches at 14 bases. V lost 0 bases to trimming and J lost 12 bases; unmatched junction nucleotides: 7. Germline V CDR1 and CDR2: LGHNA, YNFKEQ. This CDR3 is built from 16 residues.

The V call is TRBV4-3, the J call TRBJ1-2; perhaps TRBD1 as D (5 bases). The CDR3 covers 17 residues. Germline CDR1 LGHNA, CDR2 YSLEER. Between the trimmed V and J ends, which lost 0 bases and 3 bases, there was a span of 17 bases. The DNA for the CDR3 is TGCGCCAGCAGCCAAGATAGTAGTCAGGGCGACTACTATGGCTACACCTTC. This gives the protein CASSQDSSQGDYYGYTF.

The chain employs TRBV25-1 and TRBJ2-3, with 10 positions matching TRBD1. V lost 6 bases to trimming and J lost 2 bases; unmatched junction nucleotides: 2. CDR3 length equals 14 residues. The V gene's germline CDR1 is MGHDK and CDR2 SYGVNS. CDR3 amino acids: CASRGQGNTDTQYF. DNA for the CDR3: TGTGCCAGCAGGGGACAGGGGAACACAGATACGCAGTATTTT.

This clone showed up just once. This chain joins TRBV11-1 and TRBJ2-7, with TRBD1 matching over 8 bases. Germline trimming cut 8 bases from V and 1 base from J; bases unmatched to any gene: 7. Germline CDR1 and CDR2: SGHAT and FQDESV (reference sequence). CDR3 length equals 14 residues. The CDR3 sequence is CASGYGTGSYEQYF. The CDR3 DNA sequence: TGTGCCAGCGGCTATGGGACAGGTTCCTACGAGCAGTACTTC.

The rearrangement joins TRBV4-1 to TRBJ2-7; 13 nucleotides align to TRBD2. The germline CDR1 and CDR2 sequences are MGHRA and YSYEKL. The CDR3 length is 17 residues. V was pared by 5 bases and J by 6 bases, with 13 bases of the junction left unmatched. This CDR3 reads CASSFWTSGGPRGEQYF. CDR3 nucleotides: TGCGCCAGCAGCTTTTGGACTAGCGGGGGACCCAGGGGCGAGCAGTACTTC.

The V call is TRBV4-3, the J call TRBJ2-1; D is perhaps TRBD2 (6 bases). V lost 0 bases to trimming and J lost 10 bases, with 10 bases between them. CDR3 length equals 13 residues. Germline loops: CDR1 LGHNA, CDR2 YSLEER. CDR3 DNA: TGCGCCAGCAGCCAAGATCTTGGGAGGGAGCAGTTCTTC. Protein: CASSQDLGREQFF.

This clone turned up a few times. The V and J genes are TRBV2 and TRBJ1-6; 10 bases agree with TRBD1. With V trimmed by 5 bases and J by 9 bases, 4 bases remained unmatched. CDR1 SNHLY and CDR2 FYNNEI come from the germline V gene. The CDR3 contains 14 residues. The DNA for the CDR3 is TGTGCCAGCAGTTGGGACAGGGGCTCTTCACCCCTCCACTTT. Amino acid sequence: CASSWDRGSSPLHF.

The table lists this clone with a count of one. This chain connects TRBV6-4 to TRBJ1-1; 7 positions match TRBD1. V trimming: 0 bases; J trimming: 1 base; junction bases outside the gene matches: 2. The length of the CDR3 is 15 residues. Looked up from germline, CDR1 is MRHNA and CDR2 is SNTAGT. CDR3 protein: CASSDSGTANTEAFF. CDR3 nucleotides: TGTGCCAGCAGTGACTCGGGGACAGCGAACACTGAAGCTTTCTTT.

This chain uses TRBV18 with TRBJ2-6; 8 bases line up with TRBD1. Losses at the gene ends were 5 bases for V and 1 base for J; bases not matched to a gene: 13. Germline V gene lookup returns CDR1 KGHSH and CDR2 LQKENI. The CDR3 is made up of 19 amino acids. The CDR3 DNA reads as TGTGCCAGCTCAAGAATGGACAGGGTCTCTCTTTCTGGGGCCAACGTCCTGACTTTC. Protein sequence: CASSRMDRVSLSGANVLTF.

This clone is termed medium-sized. The chain uses TRBV19 and TRBJ2-1; 11 nucleotides agree with TRBD2. CDR1 LNHDA and CDR2 SQIVND come from the germline V gene (reference sequence). The CDR3 loop spans 17 amino acids. J was trimmed by 8 bases and V by 4 bases; bases with no gene match: 13. CDR3 sequence: CASSKKDSGRGRDEQFF. The CDR3 DNA follows: TGTGCCAGTAGTAAGAAGGATAGCGGGAGGGGGAGGGATGAGCAGTTCTTC.

The chain combines TRBV12-5 with TRBJ2-7, with a weak D call TRBD1 (6 bases). Germline V gives CDR1 LGHNT, CDR2 FRNRAP. Between the trimmed V and J ends, which lost 1 base and 5 bases, there was a span of 15 bases. This CDR3 contains 15 residues. The CDR3 DNA is TGTGCTAGTGGTTTGGGTGGAAGCCCAGGGGACGAGCAGTACTTC. It translates to CASGLGGSPGDEQYF.

V and J are TRBV18 and TRBJ1-1, with D maybe TRBD1 (5 bases). Germline V gives CDR1 KGHSH, CDR2 LQKENI. CDR3 size: 13 residues. The V end was cut by 2 bases, the J end by 1 base, with 5 bases between. CDR3 residues: CASSPGQNTEAFF. CDR3 nucleotide sequence: TGTGCCAGCTCACCAGGACAGAACACTGAAGCTTTCTTT.

This clone was seen just once. This sequence joins TRBV4-3 and TRBJ2-1, with 12 bases lining up with TRBD1. CDR1 is LGHNA, CDR2 YSLEER, per germline. V dropped 6 bases and J dropped 7; count of bases not matched to a gene: 4. The CDR3 sequence is 14 residues long. The CDR3 here is CASSRDRGLNEQFF. CDR3 in DNA: TGCGCCAGCAGTCGGGACAGGGGGCTGAATGAGCAGTTCTTC.

This clone was seen only a few times. The CDR3 is CASSYLGQDTEAFF. The CDR3 nucleotides are TGTGCCAGCAGTTACTTGGGACAGGACACTGAAGCTTTCTTT. V is TRBV6-5 and J is TRBJ1-1; 8 bases are a match to TRBD1. The trim removed 1 base at V and 3 bases at J, leaving 1 base unmatched. Germline CDR1 and CDR2: MNHEY and SVGAGI. This CDR3 region has 14 residues.

Turning to this clone: This sample includes further DNA sequences coding for the same CDR3. The chain links TRBV5-1 to TRBJ2-5; 16 bases fit TRBD2. The CDR3 sequence is 16 residues long. The V segment lost 3 bases and the J segment 5 bases; nucleotides outside the gene matches: 4. CDR1 and CDR2 (germline): SGHRS, YFSETQ. The CDR3 is CASSSGLAGGPETQYF. The CDR3 region has the DNA TGCGCCAGCAGCTCGGGACTAGCGGGAGGGCCTGAGACCCAGTACTTC.

This chain links TRBV5-6 with TRBJ2-7; D possibly corresponds to TRBD2 (6 bases). Germline V gene lookup returns CDR1 SGHDT and CDR2 YYEEEE. The CDR3 sequence is 14 residues long. Trimming stripped 4 bases from V and 2 bases from J, with 13 bases between. The CDR3 region is CASSRWRVTYEQYF. CDR3 nucleotides: TGTGCCAGCAGCAGGTGGAGGGTAACCTACGAGCAGTACTTC.

In nucleotides, the CDR3 is TGTGCCAGCAGGCCCCGCGGGACAGGGGTCTACGAGCAGTACTTC. As protein: CASRPRGTGVYEQYF. V gene TRBV6-5 combines with J gene TRBJ2-7; 10 nucleotides match TRBD1. Trimming removed 6 bases from V and 3 bases from J; junction bases left unmatched: 8. The CDR3 length is 15 residues. The germline V gene encodes CDR1 MNHEY and CDR2 SVGAGI.

The chain uses TRBV19 and TRBJ1-6; the match to TRBD1 covers 8 bases. Germline CDR1 and CDR2: LNHDA and SQIVND (reference sequence). This CDR3 comprises 14 residues. V shed 4 bases and J 5 bases; nucleotides not matched to a gene: 1. CDR3 DNA: TGTGCCAGTAGTACGACAGGGGATAATTCACCCCTCCACTTT. Translated, it gives CASSTTGDNSPLHF.

V gene TRBV14 combines with J gene TRBJ2-5, with D possibly being TRBD2 (6 bases). This CDR3 has 16 residues. V was cut by 2 bases and J by 4 bases, with 17 bases left in between. The V gene's germline CDR1 is SGHDN and CDR2 FVKESK. CDR3 nucleotides: TGTGCCAGCAGCCAAATTGGAGGGGCCTTGGGAGAGACCCAGTACTTC. Its protein product is CASSQIGGALGETQYF.

This clone was counted a single time. V gene TRBV4-3 combines with J gene TRBJ2-1, with 14 bases lining up with TRBD2. The CDR3 extends over 19 amino acids. The ends lost 0 bases at V and 8 bases at J; junction bases unmatched: 12. The V gene's germline CDR1 is LGHNA and CDR2 YSLEER. The CDR3 region is CASSQEPLLTSGRGDEQFF. For the CDR3, the DNA is TGCGCCAGCAGCCAAGAACCCCTCCTGACTAGCGGGAGGGGGGATGAGCAGTTCTTC.

This rearrangement joins TRBV5-1 to TRBJ1-2; TRBD1 matches 7 bases. The CDR3 runs 14 residues. Trimming took 4 bases from V and 6 from J; bases not matched to a gene: 9. Germline lookup yields CDR1 SGHRS and CDR2 YFSETQ. DNA of the CDR3: TGCGCCAGCAGCCCCGGACAGGCTGGGGATGGCTACACCTTC. Protein product: CASSPGQAGDGYTF.

Written as DNA, the CDR3 is TGTGCCAGCAGCTTTGGACAGGTGGAGAACACTGAAGCTTTCTTT. It specifies CASSFGQVENTEAFF. V is TRBV5-6 and J is TRBJ1-1, with 7 bases fitting TRBD1. In germline, CDR1 is SGHDT, CDR2 YYEEEE. V was pared by 2 bases and J by 1 base, with 5 bases of the junction left unmatched. The CDR3 extends over 15 amino acids. The variable domain in full, with the rest retrieved from reference TRBV5-6 and TRBJ1-1, is DAGVTQSPTHLIKTRGQQVTLRCSPKSGHDTVSWYQQALGQGPQFIFQYYEEEERQRGNFPDRFSGHQFPNYSSELNVNALLLGDSALYLCASSFGQVENTEAFFGQGTRLTVV.

The rearrangement uses TRBV9 and TRBJ1-4, with D possibly TRBD1 on 5 matching bases. This CDR3 is built from 15 residues. The germline V gene encodes CDR1 SGDLS and CDR2 YYNGEE. The V end lost 3 bases, the J end lost 4 bases, and 13 bases lay between the germline ends. The CDR3 nucleotides read TGTGCCAGCAGCGCTCGGGGGGAAAGTAATGAAAAACTGTTTTTT. Amino acids: CASSARGESNEKLFF.

This clone has only a few counts. This chain connects TRBV5-1 to TRBJ1-3, with D hard to call. The V and J ends lost 0 bases and 4 bases respectively, with 17 bases between them. The germline V gene encodes CDR1 SGHRS and CDR2 YFSETQ. The CDR3 is made up of 17 amino acids. CDR3 bases: TGCGCCAGCAGCTTGGGCTTGGGGAGGCCGTCCGGAAACACCATATATTTT. Encoded protein: CASSLGLGRPSGNTIYF.